This T cell receptor (beta chain) was obtained from a study of T cell repertoires in cytomegalovirus infection. Study-level background: Indications came from public TCR beta signatures; they pointed to CMV infection and to a matching HLA type. Study-level findings and limits: Summed frequency of shared TCR beta families picked out CMV carriers who also had the relevant HLA. Dominating the ex vivo response were TCR beta clonotypes that were CMV-specific and HLA-C-restricted.

This clonotype has only a few counts. Its antigen is currently unknown. CDR1 is SGHTA and CDR2 is FQGNSA in the germline V gene. Trimming shortened V by 5 bases and J by 1 base, and 15 bases separated the two germline ends. There are 15 residues in the CDR3. In TCRdb, the reads were re-called with MiXCR into one record per CDR3 protein. Of more than 150,000 distinct CDR3 sequences in the sample, more than 15% were seen once. V usage is TRBV7-2 and J usage is TRBJ2-7; no reliable D call. This receptor was identified in a human donor in good health (CMV status not recorded). Some clones in this sample may be carry-over from other donors' samples. The sample was CD8+ T cells from PBMCs. The CDR3, as DNA: TGTGCCAGCAGCCCAATCGGGCCACCTTCCTACGAGCAGTACTTC. This sequence encodes CASSPIGPPSYEQYF.